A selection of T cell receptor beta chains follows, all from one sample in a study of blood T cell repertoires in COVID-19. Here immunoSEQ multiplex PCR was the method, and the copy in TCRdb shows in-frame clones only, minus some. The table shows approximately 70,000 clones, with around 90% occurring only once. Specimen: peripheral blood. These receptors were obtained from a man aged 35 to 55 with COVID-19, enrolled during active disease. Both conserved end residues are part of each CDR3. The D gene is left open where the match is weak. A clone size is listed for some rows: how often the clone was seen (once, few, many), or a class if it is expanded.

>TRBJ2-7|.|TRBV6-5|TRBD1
CASHSGTGDYEQYF
TGTGCCAGCCACTCCGGGACAGGGGACTACGAGCAGTACTTC
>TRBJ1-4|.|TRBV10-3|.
CAISEGANEKLFF
TGTGCCATCAGTGAAGGGGCTAATGAAAAACTGTTTTTT
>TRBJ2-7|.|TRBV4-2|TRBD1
CASSQGGTGGSGEQYF
TGTGCCAGCAGCCAAGGTGGGACAGGGGGATCGGGAGAGCAGTACTTC
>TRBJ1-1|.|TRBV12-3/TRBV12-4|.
CASSLLTDTEAFF
TGTGCCAGCAGTTTGTTAACAGACACTGAAGCTTTCTTT
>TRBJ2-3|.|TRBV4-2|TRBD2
CASSPERGDWTDTQYF
TGTGCCAGCAGCCCCGAGCGGGGGGACTGGACAGATACGCAGTATTTT
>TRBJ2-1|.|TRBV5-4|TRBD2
CASSTQGLAGIEQFF
TGTGCCAGCAGCACACAGGGACTAGCGGGGATTGAGCAGTTCTTC
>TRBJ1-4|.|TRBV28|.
CASMAGYGTNEKLFF
TGTGCCAGCATGGCAGGGTACGGAACTAATGAAAAACTGTTTTTT
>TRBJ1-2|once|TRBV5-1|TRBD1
CASSPYTGGYGYTF
TGCGCCAGCAGCCCTTATACAGGGGGTTATGGCTACACCTTC
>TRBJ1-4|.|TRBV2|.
CASSERGRAGEKLFF
TGTGCCAGCAGTGAACGGGGCAGGGCGGGGGAAAAACTGTTTTTT
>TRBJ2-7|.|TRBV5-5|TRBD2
CASSRGASGLYEQYF
TGTGCCAGCAGCCGTGGCGCTAGCGGCCTCTACGAGCAGTACTTC
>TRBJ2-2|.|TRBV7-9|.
CASSLAADPGELFF
TGTGCCAGCAGCTTAGCGGCAGATCCCGGGGAGCTGTTTTTT
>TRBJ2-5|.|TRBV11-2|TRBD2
CASSPGLAGIPDAQYF
TGTGCCAGCAGCCCAGGACTAGCGGGGATCCCCGATGCCCAGTACTTC
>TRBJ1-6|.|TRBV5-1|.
CASSLDAPGASYNSPLHF
TGCGCCAGCAGCTTGGATGCGCCAGGGGCATCCTATAATTCACCCCTCCACTTT
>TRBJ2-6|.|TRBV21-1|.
CASSYAGQDNSGANVLTF
TGTGCCAGCAGTTACGCCGGACAGGATAACTCTGGGGCCAACGTCCTGACTTTC
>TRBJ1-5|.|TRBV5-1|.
CASSLGTSNQPQHF
TGCGCCAGCAGCTTGGGGACAAGCAATCAGCCCCAGCATTTT
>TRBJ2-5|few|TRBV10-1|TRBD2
CASSEASGVQETQYF
TGCGCCAGCAGTGAGGCTAGCGGGGTTCAAGAGACCCAGTACTTC
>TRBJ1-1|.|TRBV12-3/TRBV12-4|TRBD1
CASSRQGGTEAFF
TGTGCCAGCAGTCGACAGGGAGGCACTGAAGCTTTCTTT
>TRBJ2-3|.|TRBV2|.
CASSTGLRATQYF
TGTGCCAGCAGTACAGGCCTTCGGGCGACGCAGTATTTT
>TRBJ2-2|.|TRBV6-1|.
CASSERWRGGTGELFF
TGTGCCAGCAGTGAAAGGTGGCGGGGAGGCACCGGGGAGCTGTTTTTT
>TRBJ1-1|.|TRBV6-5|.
CASSPIGYSTEAFF
TGTGCCAGCAGTCCGATCGGTTACTCCACTGAAGCTTTCTTT
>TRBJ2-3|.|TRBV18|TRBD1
CASSPPEDRVSTQYF
TGTGCCAGCTCACCACCCGAGGACAGGGTTTCTACGCAGTATTTT
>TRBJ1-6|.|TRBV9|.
CASSVQPHPPGGGSSYNSPLHF
TGTGCCAGCAGCGTACAACCCCACCCCCCGGGGGGCGGTTCATCCTATAATTCACCCCTCCACTTT